Shown below are 7 T cell receptor beta chains from a single sample sequenced in a study of identical twins (TCRdb year 2016). Library prep was done by 5' RACE. The sequencing machine was an Illumina HiSeq 2000. TCRdb's own reprocessing of the public reads used fastp at Q25 and MiXCR and kept productive beta chains. Entries are consolidated by CDR3 protein sequence, retaining the most common genes and DNA. The sample table shows about 530,000 distinct CDR3 sequences, and around 22% are seen once. The ten largest clones represent 0.48% of the sample. These records were also assigned to another study, of yellow fever vaccine responses in identical twins.

The sample comprised CD4+ T cells sorted from blood. The receptor source for this set is a young woman in good health.

This chain connects TRBV19 to TRBJ2-7; tentatively, D is TRBD1 (7 bases). The CDR3 is 14 residues long. Germline values: CDR1 LNHDA, CDR2 SQIVND (reference sequence). The germline V and J ends were trimmed by 1 base and 5 bases, with 12 bases remaining between them. The CDR3 coding sequence is TGTGCCAGTAGTATAGCCGGGGGACAGAACGAGCAGTACTTC. It specifies CASSIAGGQNEQYF.

V usage is TRBV20-1 and J usage is TRBJ2-1, with TRBD2 matching 8 bases. Trimming at V came to 2 bases and at J to 0 bases, leaving 9 bases not matched to a gene. CDR3 length: 17 residues. CDR1 and CDR2 (germline): DFQATT, SNEGSKA (reference sequence). The CDR3 region has the DNA TGCAGTGCTAGAACGGGAGGGAGAGTTGGCTCCTACAATGAGCAGTTCTTC. Translation gives CSARTGGRVGSYNEQFF.

In its sample, this clonotype was seen a few times. The V and J genes are TRBV29-1 and TRBJ2-1, with 9 bases that match TRBD2. CDR1 is SQVTM, CDR2 ANQGSEA, per germline. Unmatched junction bases numbered 11, after V lost 3 bases and J lost 8 bases. The CDR3 sequence is 15 residues long. The CDR3: CSVEFRREGRYEQFF. CDR3 bases: TGCAGCGTTGAGTTTAGGCGGGAGGGCAGATATGAGCAGTTCTTC.

The V call is TRBV11-2, the J call TRBJ1-5; D is undetermined. The CDR3 spans 14 residues. The V gene's germline CDR1 is SGHAT and CDR2 FQNNGV. V lost 3 bases and J lost 4, with 10 bases in between. The chain's CDR3 is CASSFDGANQPQHF. The CDR3 coding sequence is TGTGCCAGCAGCTTCGACGGAGCGAATCAGCCCCAGCATTTT.

The rearrangement uses TRBV6-2 or TRBV6-3 and TRBJ2-5; 8 bases are shared with TRBD1. The CDR3 contains 13 residues. CDR1 is MNHEY, CDR2 SVGEGT, per germline. The J segment lost 1 base and the V segment lost 6 bases, leaving 1 base of the junction unmatched. As DNA, the CDR3 is TGTGCCAGCAGCGACAGGGGCCAAGAGACCCAGTACTTC. Translation: CASSDRGQETQYF.

CDR3 DNA: TGTGCCAGCAGTGAAGGTCGACTAGCGGGGGGGAGCACAGATACGCAGTATTTT. It translates to CASSEGRLAGGSTDTQYF. V usage is TRBV2 and J usage is TRBJ2-3, with 14 bases aligning to TRBD2. The V gene's germline CDR1 is SNHLY and CDR2 FYNNEI. The CDR3 is 18 residues long. J lost 0 bases, V lost 1 base, and 3 bases had no gene match. Together with reference TRBV2 and TRBJ2-3, the CDR3 gives the full variable domain: EPEVTQTPSHQVTQMGQEVILRCVPISNHLYFYWYRQILGQKVEFLVSFYNNEISEKSEIFDDQFSVERPDGSNFTLKIRSTKLEDSAMYFCASSEGRLAGGSTDTQYFGPGTRLTVL.

This clonotype was seen a few times. The rearrangement links TRBV29-1 to TRBJ2-1; 14 bases agree with TRBD2. Per the germline V gene, CDR1 is SQVTM and CDR2 is ANQGSEA. V was clipped by 7 bases and J by 7 bases; unmatched bases: 6. The CDR3 covers 14 residues. In DNA, the CDR3 is TGCAGCGGCTTGGGACTAGCGGGGGTAAATGAGCAGTTCTTC. Its translation: CSGLGLAGVNEQFF.